This T cell receptor (beta chain) was sequenced during a study of blood T cells in healthy people across ages. Findings and limits, study-wide: PBMCs that were unsorted prevented a conclusive naive versus antigen-experienced comparison.

Sample-barcoded 5' priming and a J-beta primer mix drove a second PCR of roughly 6 to 12 cycles. TCRdb called the 5' RACE reads again in MiXCR, with one record for every CDR3 protein. The table shows 500,000 to 650,000 distinct CDR3 sequences, with 25% to 35% occurring only once. Worth noting for this clonotype: Its specificity is not known.

Russia was home to the donors, healthy Caucasian individuals aged roughly 6 to 90. The germline V gene has CDR1 LGHDT and CDR2 YNNKEL (reference sequence). Trimming took off 1 base at V and 7 bases at J, with 11 bases between the two ends. This CDR3 contains 15 residues. These data were likewise used in another study, on T cells of mothers and their children.

The receptor comes from a boy aged 2 to 10 in good health. Sequenced sample: blood. The chain has TRBV3-1 and TRBJ1-6; D perhaps matches TRBD1 (6 bases). CDR3 loop: CASSQGGARNSPLHF. The CDR3 coding sequence is TGTGCCAGCAGCCAAGGGGGGGCGAGAAATTCACCCCTCCACTTT. Full variable domain (outside the CDR3, taken from reference TRBV3-1 and TRBJ1-6): DTAVSQTPKYLVTQMGNDKSIKCEQNLGHDTMYWYKQDSKKFLKIMFSYNNKELIINETVPNRFSPKSPDKAHLNLHINSLELGDSAVYFCASSQGGARNSPLHFGNGTRLTVT.